This T cell receptor beta chain was identified in a study of beta chain features in type 1 diabetes. Study-level findings and limits: Healthy donors had naive, central memory and Treg TCRB repertoires that appeared less similar than those seen among patients. HLA influence on TCRB rearrangement stayed unresolved here. Type 1 diabetes patients had moderately but significantly shorter TCRB CDR3s in all four CD4+ subsets.

Each sorted fraction was over 95% pure. Only a few counts were recorded for this clone. The antigen remains undetermined. Reverse transcribing all isolated RNA meant expressed TCRB transcripts were sequenced. The data were produced by immunoSEQ multiplex PCR, yet TCRdb's version contains in-frame clones alone and is incomplete. The sample has 120,000 or so clones; approximately 15% are singletons. The CDR3 contains 14 residues. The V gene's germline CDR1 is SGHDT and CDR2 YYEEEE. The V gene end was trimmed by 7 bases and the J gene end by 8 bases; junction bases not matched to a gene: 8. The J gene is TRBJ1-6, the V gene TRBV5-6; TRBD1 matches 8 bases. The sample consisted of central memory CD4+ T cells from blood. The sequence was obtained from a man between 18 and 35 years old with type 1 diabetes. CDR3 loop: CASGLGQVHSPLHF. The CDR3 DNA sequence: TGTGCCAGCGGACTGGGACAGGTCCATTCACCCCTCCACTTT.